This entry lists 29 T cell receptor beta chains sequenced from one sample in a study of control samples from healthy donors and cancer patients. Method: immunoSEQ multiplex PCR; TCRdb's copy keeps in-frame clones and lacks some. The sample has around 81,000 clones, approximately 93% seen once. Sequencing was performed on blood. The receptor source for this set is a young woman in good health.

V gene TRBV10-2 combines with J gene TRBJ1-4; TRBD1 might be the D (6 bases). V was pared by 10 bases and J by 8 bases, with 20 bases between. CDR1 is WSHSY, CDR2 SAAADI, per germline. The CDR3 runs to 14 residues. The CDR3 DNA reads TGCGCCACTTACTCTACAGGGAGGAGGGAAAAACTGTTTTTT. Protein sequence: CATYSTGRREKLFF.

CDR3 amino acids: CASKGPFLNEQFF. The DNA for the CDR3 is TGTGCCAGCAAGGGACCATTTCTCAATGAGCAGTTCTTC. The chain recombines TRBV28 with TRBJ2-1; D is tentatively TRBD1 or TRBD2 (5 bases each). CDR3 length: 13 amino acids. Germline-derived CDR1 and CDR2 are MDHEN and SYDVKM. V dropped 7 bases and J dropped 6 bases, with 13 bases sitting between them.

This clone was counted a few times. The chain recombines TRBV7-6 with TRBJ1-1; D gene uncertain. Germline assignment: CDR1 SGHVS and CDR2 FNYEAQ. This CDR3 is built from 16 residues. The V end lost 3 bases, the J end lost 4 bases, and 18 bases lay between the germline ends. The CDR3 region is CASSFGQTPSATEAFF. CDR3 coding DNA: TGTGCCAGCAGCTTTGGGCAGACACCCTCGGCCACTGAAGCTTTCTTT.

J is TRBJ1-5 and V is TRBV28; D perhaps matches TRBD1 (6 bases). The CDR3 loop spans 18 amino acids. The ends were cut back, 4 bases at V and 4 bases at J, with 23 bases in the middle. Germline assignment: CDR1 MDHEN and CDR2 SYDVKM. CDR3 bases: TGTGCCAGCAGTTCACGATTGGGAAGGGACATCCGGAATCAGCCCCAGCATTTT. Its protein product is CASSSRLGRDIRNQPQHF.

The V call is TRBV7-9, the J call TRBJ1-1, with 9 bases identical to TRBD1. The J segment lost 7 bases and the V segment lost 5 bases, leaving 8 bases of the junction unmatched. Germline V lookup: CDR1 SEHNR, CDR2 FQNEAQ (reference sequence). The CDR3 loop spans 14 amino acids. CDR3 bases: TGTGCCAGCAGCCTTACAGGGGGCGACCTTGAAGCTTTCTTT. Its translation: CASSLTGGDLEAFF.

This clone appeared a few times. CDR3 in DNA: TGTGCCAGCAGCCGGAGCGAGAGTAGCGGGAGCGGATGGGGGGAGCTGTTTTTT. Its translation: CASSRSESSGSGWGELFF. This chain links TRBV13 with TRBJ2-2; 9 bases are a match to TRBD2. Germline V gene sequence: CDR1 PRHDT, CDR2 FYEKMQ (reference sequence). The CDR3 is 18 residues long. V gave up 5 bases and J gave up 8 bases; unmatched junction bases: 18.

This clone was recorded only once. This chain joins TRBV11-1 and TRBJ2-1, with a possible D match to TRBD2 (6 bases). CDR1 is SGHAT, CDR2 FQDESV, per germline (reference sequence). V was clipped by 2 bases and J by 10 bases, with 15 bases between them. The CDR3 covers 14 residues. The CDR3 DNA sequence: TGTGCCAGCAGCTTAAGGGTGGCGGGACGCGAGCAGTTCTTC. Protein sequence: CASSLRVAGREQFF.

This clone was seen only once. The CDR3 sequence: CASSTGTGYEQYF. CDR3 nucleotide sequence: TGCGCCAGCAGCACAGGGACAGGCTACGAGCAGTACTTC. V and J are TRBV5-1 and TRBJ2-7; TRBD1 aligns across 8 bases. The V gene's germline CDR1 is SGHRS and CDR2 YFSETQ. There are 13 residues in the CDR3. The V gene end was trimmed by 4 bases and the J gene end by 3 bases; junction bases not matched to a gene: 3.

J is TRBJ1-2 and V is TRBV27; 12 bases align to TRBD1. The length of the CDR3 is 17 residues. Unmatched junction bases numbered 10, after V lost 4 bases and J lost 4 bases. Germline V CDR1 and CDR2: MNHEY, SMNVEV (reference sequence). The CDR3 here is CASSYRGQGARGYGYTF. For the CDR3, the DNA is TGTGCCAGCAGTTATAGGGGACAGGGGGCTCGGGGCTATGGCTACACCTTC.

CDR3 DNA: TGTGCCAGCAGCTTCCGGGGGGGCGGAGATACGCAGTATTTT. Its protein product is CASSFRGGGDTQYF. This chain uses TRBV7-9 with TRBJ2-3, with 8 nucleotides matching TRBD2. Germline CDR1 SEHNR, CDR2 FQNEAQ (reference sequence). CDR3 size: 14 residues. With 3 bases clipped from V and 5 bases from J, the junction kept 4 bases outside the gene matches.

The chain links TRBV7-9 to TRBJ2-7; 13 bases agree with TRBD2. Looked up from germline, CDR1 is SEHNR and CDR2 is FQNEAQ (reference sequence). The V and J ends lost 4 bases and 4 bases, in that order; junction bases with no gene match: 7. There are 16 residues in the CDR3. The CDR3 region is CASSSGGLAGAYEQYF. For the CDR3, the DNA is TGTGCCAGCAGCTCCGGAGGACTAGCGGGAGCTTACGAGCAGTACTTC.

Concerning this clone: One end of the junction varies from germline; a read error may be responsible. The J gene is TRBJ2-1, the V gene TRBV7-7; TRBD1 agrees at 8 bases. This CDR3 is 17 amino acids long. The germline CDR1 and CDR2 sequences are SSHAT and FNYEAQ (reference sequence). CDR3 bases: TGTGCTAGCAGCCCATATGCCGGGACAGGCCACTACAATGAGCAGTTCTTC. This sequence encodes CASSPYAGTGHYNEQFF.

CDR3 protein: CASSSEGALLYEQYF. CDR3 nucleotides: TGTGCCAGCAGTTCCGAAGGGGCCCTTCTCTACGAGCAGTACTTC. The chain combines TRBV28 with TRBJ2-7, with a tentative D call TRBD1 (5 bases). This CDR3 is 15 amino acids long. V dropped 4 bases and J dropped 3 bases, with 16 bases sitting between them. Germline values: CDR1 MDHEN, CDR2 SYDVKM.

The chain carries TRBV7-9 and TRBJ2-4; 7 nucleotides match TRBD2. CDR3 length: 15 residues. CDR1 is SEHNR and CDR2 is FQNEAQ in the germline V gene (reference sequence). V trimming: 1 base; J trimming: 9 bases; junction bases outside the gene matches: 9. The chain's CDR3 is CASSLGGLVESIQYF. The CDR3 nucleotides are TGTGCCAGCAGCTTAGGCGGACTAGTGGAGAGCATTCAGTACTTC.

This sequence joins TRBV7-9 and TRBJ1-1; weak D call: TRBD1 (5 bases). The ends were cut back, 7 bases at V and 1 base at J, with 13 bases in the middle. This CDR3 has 14 amino acids. Germline lookup yields CDR1 SEHNR and CDR2 FQNEAQ (reference sequence). The CDR3, as DNA: TGTGCCAGCACCGACTCTGGGGGGAACACTGAAGCTTTCTTT. Translation: CASTDSGGNTEAFF.

This clone is a singleton in its sample. The chain uses TRBV27 and TRBJ2-7; D unclear. The length of the CDR3 is 13 residues. Germline V gene lookup returns CDR1 MNHEY and CDR2 SMNVEV (reference sequence). The ends were cut back, 3 bases at V and 4 bases at J, with 10 bases in the middle. CDR3 DNA sequence: TGTGCCAGCAGTTTTTCCCTTGATTACGAGCAGTACTTC. It yields the protein CASSFSLDYEQYF.

This clone was seen many times. The chain carries TRBV15 and TRBJ2-5; TRBD2 matches at 7 bases. With V trimmed by 7 bases and J by 5 bases, 13 bases remained unmatched. This CDR3 has 15 amino acids. Germline values: CDR1 LNHNV, CDR2 YYDKDF (reference sequence). CDR3 amino acids: CATMLGGTSGETQYF. CDR3 nucleotides: TGTGCCACCATGTTGGGGGGGACCTCGGGGGAGACCCAGTACTTC.

The V call is TRBV2, the J call TRBJ2-1, with 12 positions matching TRBD2. With V trimmed by 4 bases and J by 9 bases, 7 bases remained unmatched. Germline V gene sequence: CDR1 SNHLY, CDR2 FYNNEI. This CDR3 comprises 15 residues. CDR3 in amino acids: CASSGGTSGRFEQFF. CDR3 DNA: TGTGCCAGCAGTGGAGGGACTAGCGGGCGGTTTGAGCAGTTCTTC.

Comments on this clone: A read error may produce the germline difference seen at one junction end. The chain links TRBV28 to TRBJ1-6; D is uncertain. The CDR3 runs 13 residues. Germline loops: CDR1 MDHEN, CDR2 SYDVKM. For the CDR3, the DNA is TGTGCCAGCAGCCTGGAGAGTAATTCACCCCTCTACTTT. Its protein product is CASSLESNSPLYF.

This clone was picked up one time. The gene calls are TRBV6-5 and TRBJ2-7; 13 bases agree with TRBD2. The CDR3 runs to 15 residues. J lost 2 bases, V lost 6 bases, and 4 bases had no gene match. CDR1 and CDR2 from the germline V gene are MNHEY and SVGAGI. This chain's CDR3 is CASSQGLAGAYEQYF. Here the CDR3 DNA reads TGTGCCAGCAGCCAAGGACTAGCGGGGGCCTACGAGCAGTACTTC.

The chain has TRBV11-3 and TRBJ2-1; 10 bases agree with TRBD2. There are 16 residues in the CDR3. Germline V gene lookup returns CDR1 SGHNT and CDR2 YENEEA. V was clipped by 0 bases and J by 9 bases; unmatched bases: 8. DNA of the CDR3: TGTGCCAGCAGCTTAGAAACTAGCGGGGTAATACGTGAGCAGTTCTTC. It yields the protein CASSLETSGVIREQFF.

The rearrangement uses TRBV6-5 and TRBJ1-2; 8 bases agree with TRBD1. The V gene's germline CDR1 is MNHEY and CDR2 SVGAGI. This CDR3 is 16 amino acids long. V trimming: 0 bases; J trimming: 4 bases; junction bases outside the gene matches: 7. Here the CDR3 reads CASSYSGGGTGYGYTF. DNA for the CDR3: TGTGCCAGCAGTTACTCCGGAGGAGGGACAGGCTATGGCTACACCTTC.

This chain connects TRBV10-3 to TRBJ2-1; 13 nucleotides line up with TRBD2. Germline loops: CDR1 ENHRY, CDR2 SYGVKD. This CDR3 contains 16 residues. The V gene end was trimmed by 4 bases and the J gene end by 6 bases; junction bases not matched to a gene: 6. For the CDR3, the DNA is TGTGCCATCAGTGGACGGACTAGCGGGAGTTCCAATGAGCAGTTCTTC. As protein: CAISGRTSGSSNEQFF.

This rearrangement joins TRBV15 to TRBJ1-5; 9 bases align to TRBD1. Germline loops: CDR1 LNHNV, CDR2 YYDKDF (reference sequence). This CDR3 contains 15 residues. Trimming took 1 base from V and 7 from J; bases not matched to a gene: 5. The CDR3 region has the DNA TGTGCCACCAGCAGAGCTACAGGGGGCGGACAGCCCCAGCATTTT. Its translation: CATSRATGGGQPQHF.

A single count supports this clone. The rearrangement joins TRBV5-1 to TRBJ2-3; tentatively, D is TRBD1 (5 bases). The V end was cut by 0 bases, the J end by 6 bases, with 8 bases between. Germline values: CDR1 SGHRS, CDR2 YFSETQ. This CDR3 region has 13 residues. CDR3 in amino acids: CASSLEGSDTQYF. CDR3 DNA: TGCGCCAGCAGCTTGGAGGGGTCGGATACGCAGTATTTT.

Remarks on this clone: One junction end does not reproduce the germline sequence, and a read error may be involved. V usage is TRBV6-6 and J usage is TRBJ1-4; the D is unclear. This CDR3 is built from 13 residues. Per germline, CDR1 MNHNY and CDR2 SVGAGI (reference sequence). The DNA for the CDR3 is TGTGCCAGCAGTTACTCGGCCCCGGGATTCGGGCTTTTT. Its protein is CASSYSAPGFGLF.

The chain combines TRBV30 with TRBJ2-7; D not certain. Per the germline V gene, CDR1 is GTSNPN and CDR2 is SVGIG (reference sequence). The CDR3 is 12 amino acids. V lost 2 bases, J lost 0 bases, and 5 bases lay in between. CDR3 protein: CAWSTGSYEQYF. CDR3 nucleotides: TGTGCCTGGAGTACCGGCTCCTACGAGCAGTACTTC. The full variable domain, rest sourced from reference TRBV30 and TRBJ2-7, is SQTIHQWPATLVQPVGSPLSLECTVEGTSNPNLYWYRQAAGRGLQLLFYSVGIGQISSEVPQNLSASRPQDRQFILSSKKLLLSDSGFYLCAWSTGSYEQYFGPGTRLTVT.

V usage is TRBV28 and J usage is TRBJ1-1, with D hard to call. This CDR3 spans 11 amino acids. Germline lookup yields CDR1 MDHEN and CDR2 SYDVKM. Trimming shortened V by 8 bases and J by 2 bases, and 6 bases separated the two germline ends. CDR3 sequence (DNA): TGTGCCAGCGAACAAAACACTGAAGCTTTCTTT. Residues: CASEQNTEAFF. The full variable domain, in which reference TRBV28 and TRBJ1-1 provide the parts outside the CDR3, is DVKVTQSSRYLVKRTGEKVFLECVQDMDHENMFWYRQDPGLGLRLIYFSYDVKMKEKGDIPEGYSVSREKKERFSLILESASTNQTSMYLCASEQNTEAFFGQGTRLTVV.

V is TRBV28 and J is TRBJ1-1; D gene ambiguous. V dropped 3 bases and J dropped 8 bases, with 19 bases sitting between them. Germline loops: CDR1 MDHEN, CDR2 SYDVKM. The CDR3 loop spans 15 amino acids. The CDR3 sequence is CASSLGLRLAAEAFF. The CDR3 DNA reads as TGTGCCAGCAGTTTGGGCCTCCGGCTTGCGGCCGAAGCTTTCTTT. The full variable domain, rest sourced from reference TRBV28 and TRBJ1-1, is DVKVTQSSRYLVKRTGEKVFLECVQDMDHENMFWYRQDPGLGLRLIYFSYDVKMKEKGDIPEGYSVSREKKERFSLILESASTNQTSMYLCASSLGLRLAAEAFFGQGTRLTVV.